This T cell receptor (beta chain) was sequenced in a study of PD-1 blockade in classical Hodgkin lymphoma. The CDR3 extends over 15 amino acids. V was cut by 0 bases and J by 5 bases, with 14 bases left in between. Germline values: CDR1 SGHTS, CDR2 YDEGEE. With no exception, relapse followed autologous stem cell transplantation in all patients, and brentuximab vedotin exposure varied. Points on this clone: Antigen specificity is unknown.

Assay: immunoSEQ multiplex PCR; the TCRdb copy retains only in-frame clones and omits some. The sample comprises more than 30,000 clones, over 65% of which are singletons, and less than 20% rests with the top ten. Study-wide points: At baseline, newly diagnosed patients reportedly showed less TCR diversity than healthy donors.

J is TRBJ2-5 and V is TRBV5-8; maybe TRBD1 (5 bases). The receptor's source is a human donor with classical Hodgkin lymphoma. Sequencing was performed on peripheral blood mononuclear cells (PBMCs), taken before the second cycle of nivolumab. CDR3 nucleotide sequence: TGTGCCAGCAGCTTGGTTTTCGGCAGGGATGAGACCCAGTACTTC. Protein sequence: CASSLVFGRDETQYF.